The 17 T cell receptor beta chains in this list originate from one sample, sequenced in a study of blood T cell repertoires in COVID-19. Here immunoSEQ multiplex PCR was the method, and the copy in TCRdb shows in-frame clones only, minus some. The sample records about 200,000 clones, about nine tenths being singletons. Sequencing was performed on peripheral blood. The origin of the receptors is a man of 80 years or more with acute or convalescent COVID-19.

This clone is a singleton in its sample. The V call is TRBV19, the J call TRBJ2-1; the match to TRBD2 covers 12 bases. V dropped 6 bases and J dropped 6; count of bases not matched to a gene: 6. CDR1 is LNHDA, CDR2 SQIVND, per germline (reference sequence). The CDR3 runs to 15 residues. The CDR3 DNA sequence: TGTGCCAGTAGGGACGGACTAGCGGGATTCAATGAGCAGTTCTTC. The encoded protein is CASRDGLAGFNEQFF.

V and J are TRBV28 and TRBJ2-7; 8 bases are a match to TRBD2. The germline gives CDR1 MDHEN, CDR2 SYDVKM. V trimming: 7 bases; J trimming: 6 bases; junction bases outside the gene matches: 11. The length of the CDR3 is 14 residues. CDR3 sequence (DNA): TGTGCCAGCACCCCGGCAGGGACTAGGCGCGAGCAGTACTTC. It translates to CASTPAGTRREQYF. The whole variable domain, filled in from reference TRBV28 and TRBJ2-7, reads DVKVTQSSRYLVKRTGEKVFLECVQDMDHENMFWYRQDPGLGLRLIYFSYDVKMKEKGDIPEGYSVSREKKERFSLILESASTNQTSMYLCASTPAGTRREQYFGPGTRLTVT.

This chain uses TRBV13 with TRBJ2-1; TRBD2 matches at 14 bases. J was trimmed by 1 base and V by 6 bases; bases with no gene match: 11. Germline V lookup: CDR1 PRHDT, CDR2 FYEKMQ (reference sequence). The CDR3 length is 19 residues. CDR3 sequence: CASRTGTSGRSKSYNEQFF. In DNA, the CDR3 is TGTGCCAGCAGAACCGGGACTAGCGGGAGATCGAAGTCCTACAATGAGCAGTTCTTC.

The V call is TRBV12-5, the J call TRBJ1-2; 7 nucleotides align to TRBD1. From germline, CDR1 is LGHNT and CDR2 FRNRAP. CDR3 length equals 14 residues. J gave up 1 base and V 1 base, and 0 bases lay outside the gene matches. The CDR3: CASGLGDSNYGYTF. DNA of the CDR3: TGTGCTAGTGGTTTGGGGGACAGTAACTATGGCTACACCTTC.

The chain couples TRBV3-1 (or the pseudogene TRBV3-2) to TRBJ2-7; possibly TRBD1 for D (6 bases). The CDR3 covers 12 residues. Trimming left V 1 base short and J 6 bases short, with 7 bases between. Germline loops: CDR1 LGHDT, CDR2 YNNKEL (reference sequence). The CDR3 nucleotides are TGTGCCAGCAGCCAAGCCAGGGGCGAGCAGTACGTC. Translated: CASSQARGEQYV.

The V and J genes are TRBV28 and TRBJ1-2; D is unresolved. Trimming took 2 bases from V and 2 from J, leaving 9 bases between them. There are 14 residues in the CDR3. Germline-derived CDR1 and CDR2 are MDHEN and SYDVKM. CDR3 bases: TGTGCCAGCAGTTTACCGGGTCGGAACTATGGCTACACCTTC. Its protein is CASSLPGRNYGYTF.

The chain is built from TRBV11-2 and TRBJ2-1; 11 bases line up with TRBD2. V was pared by 2 bases and J by 6 bases, with 3 bases of the junction left unmatched. Germline V lookup: CDR1 SGHAT, CDR2 FQNNGV. The CDR3 length is 15 residues. In nucleotides, the CDR3 is TGTGCCAGCAGCTTATTACTAGCGGGAGTCAATGAGCAGTTCTTC. Amino acids: CASSLLLAGVNEQFF. The full variable domain, in which reference TRBV11-2 and TRBJ2-1 provide the parts outside the CDR3, is EAGVAQSPRYKIIEKRQSVAFWCNPISGHATLYWYQQILGQGPKLLIQFQNNGVVDDSQLPKDRFSAERLKGVDSTLKIQPAKLEDSAVYLCASSLLLAGVNEQFFGPGTRLTVL.

The chain uses TRBV29-1 and TRBJ1-2; D remains ambiguous. Germline CDR1 SQVTM, CDR2 ANQGSEA. With 4 bases removed from V and 4 bases from J, the gap between germline ends came to 10 bases. The CDR3 is 12 residues long. DNA of the CDR3: TGCAGCGTTGTGTCCGGGGTCTATGGCTACACCTTC. Its protein is CSVVSGVYGYTF.

This clone was found a few times. The chain carries TRBV6-1 and TRBJ2-7; 10 bases fit TRBD1. This CDR3 region has 14 residues. Trimming at V came to 5 bases and at J to 6 bases, leaving 7 bases not matched to a gene. The germline V gene encodes CDR1 MNHNS and CDR2 SASEGT. CDR3 residues: CASSSRQGAGEQYV. The CDR3 bases are TGTGCCAGCAGTTCAAGACAGGGGGCAGGCGAGCAGTACGTC.

The chain employs TRBV7-3 and TRBJ1-1, with no clear D. Germline V gene lookup returns CDR1 SGHTA and CDR2 FQGTGA. CDR3 length: 13 amino acids. The ends were cut back, 2 bases at V and 1 base at J, with 5 bases in the middle. In DNA form, the CDR3 reads TGTGCCAGCAGCTTACAGGAGAACACTGAAGCTTTCTTT. Residues: CASSLQENTEAFF.

The J gene is TRBJ2-3, the V gene TRBV7-3, with 10 bases that match TRBD2. The CDR3 runs 15 residues. Germline values: CDR1 SGHTA, CDR2 FQGTGA. The junction had 7 bases not matched to a gene; V was cut back by 4 bases and J by 6 bases. CDR3 amino acids: CASSSEREGPDTQYF. In nucleotides, the CDR3 is TGTGCCAGCAGCTCCGAGCGGGAGGGCCCGGATACGCAGTATTTT.

The V and J genes are TRBV7-8 and TRBJ1-5; D call uncertain. V was clipped by 5 bases and J by 0 bases, with 14 bases between them. Per the germline V gene, CDR1 is SGHVS and CDR2 is FQNEAQ. CDR3 length: 16 amino acids. The CDR3 here is CASSPTGGYSNQPQHF. The DNA of the CDR3 is TGTGCCAGCAGCCCCACGGGTGGATATAGCAATCAGCCCCAGCATTTT.

V usage is TRBV15 and J usage is TRBJ1-5; 7 bases agree with TRBD1. J was trimmed by 0 bases and V by 1 base; bases with no gene match: 9. The CDR3 has 18 residues. Per germline, CDR1 LNHNV and CDR2 YYDKDF (reference sequence). The CDR3 coding sequence is TGTGCCACCAGCAGAGGGACAGGCAGACGGAATAGCAATCAGCCCCAGCATTTT. It translates to CATSRGTGRRNSNQPQHF.

The chain joins TRBV30 to TRBJ1-2, with a possible D match to TRBD1 (5 bases). There are 14 residues in the CDR3. The germline CDR1 and CDR2 sequences are GTSNPN and SVGIG (reference sequence). V lost 2 bases and J lost 5, with 15 bases in between. The CDR3 region has the DNA TGTGCCTGGAGTCGCGGGGAGGGGCTGTATGGCTACACCTTC. Its translation: CAWSRGEGLYGYTF.

The rearrangement links TRBV18 to TRBJ2-1; tentative D call: TRBD2 (5 bases). The CDR3 runs to 16 residues. Trimming took off 0 bases at V and 8 bases at J, with 17 bases between the two ends. Looked up from germline, CDR1 is KGHSH and CDR2 is LQKENI. In nucleotides, the CDR3 is TGTGCCAGCTCACCACCGGTTGAGCGGAGGCCCCATGAGCAGTTCTTC. As protein: CASSPPVERRPHEQFF.

The J gene is TRBJ2-7, the V gene TRBV3-1 (or the pseudogene TRBV3-2); 9 bases agree with TRBD1. The CDR3 loop spans 16 amino acids. The junction had 12 bases not matched to a gene; V was cut back by 3 bases and J by 6 bases. From germline, CDR1 is LGHDT and CDR2 YNNKEL (reference sequence). DNA for the CDR3: TGTGCCAGCAGCCACCCCACATCCGGGACAGGGAGCGAGCAGTACGTC. Translated, it gives CASSHPTSGTGSEQYV.

The rearrangement joins TRBV28 to TRBJ1-4, with D hard to call. V dropped 8 bases and J dropped 5 bases, with 15 bases sitting between them. This CDR3 region has 14 residues. Germline V CDR1 and CDR2: MDHEN, SYDVKM. The CDR3 nucleotides read TGTGCCAGCCGCCAAGGAGGGTCCAATGAAAAACTGTTTTTT. Translated, it gives CASRQGGSNEKLFF.